The clone carrying this TCR beta chain occurred many times. V lost 4 bases to trimming and J lost 4 bases; unmatched junction nucleotides: 12. Looked up from germline, CDR1 is MNHEY and CDR2 is SMNVEV (reference sequence). The CDR3 spans 17 residues. The CDR3 regions of TCR beta were amplified from RNA transcripts. A set of HTBI primers served as the primers for a first-round RT-PCR of the TCR CDR3. A single record per CDR3 protein comes from TCRdb applying MiXCR to the multiplex PCR reads. Seen here are some 620,000 distinct CDR3 sequences, about 16% observed once, and the top ten hold 3.8%. The source of the sample is a study of T cells in Graves' hyperthyroidism and ophthalmopathy.

The sample comprised blood. This sequence originates from a woman in her thirties with Graves' hyperthyroidism. This sequence joins TRBV27 and TRBJ2-3, with 9 nucleotides matching TRBD1. The DNA of the CDR3 is TGTGCCAGCAGTTCTCCTTTGACAGGGGGAGTCGCAGATACGCAGTATTTT. Its translation is CASSSPLTGGVADTQYF.